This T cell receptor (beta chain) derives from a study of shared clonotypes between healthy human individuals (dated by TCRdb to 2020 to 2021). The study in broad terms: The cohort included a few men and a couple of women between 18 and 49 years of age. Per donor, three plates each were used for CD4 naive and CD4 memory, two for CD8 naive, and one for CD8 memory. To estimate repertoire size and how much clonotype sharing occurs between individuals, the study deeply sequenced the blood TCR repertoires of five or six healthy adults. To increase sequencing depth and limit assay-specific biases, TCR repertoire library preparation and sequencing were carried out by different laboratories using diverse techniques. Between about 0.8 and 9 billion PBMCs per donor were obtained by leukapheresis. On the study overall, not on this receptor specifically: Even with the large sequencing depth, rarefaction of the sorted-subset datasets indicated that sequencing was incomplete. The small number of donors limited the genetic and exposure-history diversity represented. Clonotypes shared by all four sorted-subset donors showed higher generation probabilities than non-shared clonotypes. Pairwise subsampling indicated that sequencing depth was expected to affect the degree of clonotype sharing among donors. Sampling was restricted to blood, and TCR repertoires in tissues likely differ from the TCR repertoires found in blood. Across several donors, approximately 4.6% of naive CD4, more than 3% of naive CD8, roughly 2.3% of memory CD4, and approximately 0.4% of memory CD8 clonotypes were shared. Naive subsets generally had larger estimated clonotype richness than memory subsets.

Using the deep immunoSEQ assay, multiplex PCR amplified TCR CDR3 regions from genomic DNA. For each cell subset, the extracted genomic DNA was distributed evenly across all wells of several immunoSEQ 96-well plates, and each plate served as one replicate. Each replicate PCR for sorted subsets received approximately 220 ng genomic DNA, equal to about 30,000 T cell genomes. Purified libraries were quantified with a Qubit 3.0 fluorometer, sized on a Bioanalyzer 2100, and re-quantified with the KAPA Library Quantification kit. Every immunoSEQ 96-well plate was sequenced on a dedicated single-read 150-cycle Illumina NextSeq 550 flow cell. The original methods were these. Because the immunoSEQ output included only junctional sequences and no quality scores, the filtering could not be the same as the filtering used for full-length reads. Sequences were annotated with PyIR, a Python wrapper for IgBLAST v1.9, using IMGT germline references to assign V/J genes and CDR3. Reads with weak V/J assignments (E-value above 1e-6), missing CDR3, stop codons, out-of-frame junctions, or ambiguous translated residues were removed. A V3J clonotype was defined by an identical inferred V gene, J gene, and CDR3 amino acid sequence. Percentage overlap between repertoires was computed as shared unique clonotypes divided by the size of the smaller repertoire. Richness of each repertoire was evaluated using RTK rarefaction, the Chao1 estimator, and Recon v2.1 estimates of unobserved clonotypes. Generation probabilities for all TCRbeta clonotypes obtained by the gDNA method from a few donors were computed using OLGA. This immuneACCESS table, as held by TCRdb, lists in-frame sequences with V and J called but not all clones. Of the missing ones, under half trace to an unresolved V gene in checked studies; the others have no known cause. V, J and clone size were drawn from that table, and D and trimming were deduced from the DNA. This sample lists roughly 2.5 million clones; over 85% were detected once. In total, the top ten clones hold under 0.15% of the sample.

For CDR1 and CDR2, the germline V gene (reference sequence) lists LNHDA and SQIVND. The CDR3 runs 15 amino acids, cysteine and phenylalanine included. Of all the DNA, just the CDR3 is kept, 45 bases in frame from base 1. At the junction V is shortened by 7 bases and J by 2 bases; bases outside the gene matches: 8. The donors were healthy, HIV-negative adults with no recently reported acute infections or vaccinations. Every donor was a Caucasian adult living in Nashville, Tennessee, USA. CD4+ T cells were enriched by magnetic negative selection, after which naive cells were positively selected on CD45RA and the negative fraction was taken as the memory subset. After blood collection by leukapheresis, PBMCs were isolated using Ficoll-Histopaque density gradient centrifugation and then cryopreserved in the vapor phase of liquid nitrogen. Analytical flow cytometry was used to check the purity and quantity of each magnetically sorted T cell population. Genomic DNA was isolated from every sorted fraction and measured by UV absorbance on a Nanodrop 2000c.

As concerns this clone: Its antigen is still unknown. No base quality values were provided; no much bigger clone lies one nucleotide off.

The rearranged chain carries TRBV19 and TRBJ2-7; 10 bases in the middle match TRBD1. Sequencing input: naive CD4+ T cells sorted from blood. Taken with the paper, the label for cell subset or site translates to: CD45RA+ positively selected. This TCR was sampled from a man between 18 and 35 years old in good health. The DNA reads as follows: TGTGCCAGTACCGGTCCGGGACAGGGGACCTACGAGCAGTACTTC. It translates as CASTGPGQGTYEQYF.